A selection of T cell receptor beta chains follows, all from one sample in a study of blood T cell repertoires in COVID-19. TCRdb's table, derived via immunoSEQ multiplex PCR, lists solely in-frame clones and lacks some. This table has some 140,000 clones, over 60% appearing once. Sequenced: peripheral blood. These receptors were collected from a man older than 75 with acute or convalescent COVID-19. Both conserved end residues are part of each CDR3. Each record gives: clone size, V gene, D gene, J gene, CDR3 protein, CDR3 DNA. A D gene is named only where the DNA matches it firmly. Not all rows give a size; the values are once, few, many and, for expanded clones, a class.

.	TRBV19	TRBD2	TRBJ2-7	CASSRLAGGAYEQYF	TGTGCCAGTAGTAGACTAGCGGGGGGCGCCTACGAGCAGTACTTC
.	TRBV4-1	TRBD1	TRBJ1-4	CASSQDPRTGGPNEKLFF	TGCGCCAGCAGCCAAGATCCCCGGACAGGGGGACCTAATGAAAAACTGTTTTTT
once	TRBV14	TRBD1	TRBJ2-7	CASSRQGAYEQYF	TGTGCCAGCAGCCGACAGGGGGCTTACGAGCAGTACTTC
few	TRBV29-1	.	TRBJ2-1	CSVERDFTNEQFF	TGCAGCGTTGAAAGGGACTTTACCAATGAGCAGTTCTTC
once	TRBV7-8	TRBD1	TRBJ1-2	CASSLGDRGLDYGYTF	TGTGCCAGCAGCTTAGGGGACAGGGGGCTGGACTATGGCTACACCTTC
.	TRBV3-1/TRBV3-2	.	TRBJ1-1	CASSAEGESEAFF	TGTGCCAGCAGCGCTGAGGGGGAATCTGAAGCTTTCTTT
.	TRBV4-1	TRBD2	TRBJ2-1	CASSPSPASGYNEQFF	TGCGCCAGCAGCCCATCCCCGGCTAGCGGATACAATGAGCAGTTCTTC
.	TRBV19	.	TRBJ2-2	CASSMNSRTGELFF	TGTGCCAGTAGTATGAATTCGAGAACCGGGGAGCTGTTTTTT
.	TRBV4-3	TRBD2	TRBJ2-3	CASSQGRGGRYF	TGCGCCAGCAGCCAAGGTCGGGGGGGGCGGTATTTT
.	TRBV2	.	TRBJ2-7	CASSDGGFDEQYF	TGTGCCAGCAGTGATGGAGGGTTTGACGAGCAGTACTTC
.	TRBV27	TRBD2	TRBJ2-1	CASSQTSGSYNEQFF	TGTGCCAGCAGTCAAACTAGCGGGTCTTACAATGAGCAGTTCTTC
.	TRBV2	.	TRBJ2-1	CASLPSLYNEQFF	TGTGCCAGCCTACCGTCCCTCTACAATGAGCAGTTCTTC
.	TRBV24-1	TRBD2	TRBJ2-1	CATSDSGTSGGAYNEQFF	TGTGCCACCAGTGATTCCGGGACTAGCGGGGGGGCATACAATGAGCAGTTCTTC
.	TRBV5-1	TRBD1	TRBJ2-5	CASSLVGTGVETQYF	TGCGCCAGCAGCTTGGTGGGGACAGGCGTGGAGACCCAGTACTTC
.	TRBV27	TRBD1	TRBJ1-2	CASGRTGTYGYTF	TGTGCCAGCGGGAGGACAGGAACGTATGGCTACACCTTC
.	TRBV28	.	TRBJ1-2	CASSGQGYGYTF	TGTGCCAGCAGTGGGCAGGGCTATGGCTACACCTTC
.	TRBV15	.	TRBJ1-5	CATSRDVRQPGNQPQHF	TGTGCCACCAGCAGAGATGTTAGACAGCCGGGCAATCAGCCCCAGCATTTT
.	TRBV18	TRBD1	TRBJ2-7	CASSPPVGGSNEQYF	TGTGCCAGCTCACCACCGGTAGGGGGCTCAAACGAGCAGTACTTC
.	TRBV27	.	TRBJ1-1	CASSFRGSDTEAFF	TGTGCCAGCAGTTTTAGGGGGTCCGACACTGAAGCTTTCTTT
.	TRBV2	TRBD2	TRBJ2-3	CASSGLGGGRTDTQYF	TGTGCCAGCAGTGGGCTCGGGGGGGGACGGACAGATACGCAGTATTTT
once	TRBV20-1	.	TRBJ2-7	CSAGSNYEQYF	TGCAGTGCTGGCTCAAACTACGAGCAGTACTTC
.	TRBV6-5	.	TRBJ2-5	CASSYSRETQYF	TGTGCCAGCAGTTACTCGCGAGAGACCCAGTACTTC
.	TRBV9	.	TRBJ2-2	CASSPRGHANTGELFF	TGTGCCAGCAGCCCGCGGGGGCACGCGAACACCGGGGAGCTGTTTTTT
few	TRBV18	.	TRBJ1-1	CASSPQEGRHTEAFF	TGTGCCAGCTCCCCACAGGAGGGGCGGCACACTGAAGCTTTCTTT
.	TRBV5-4	TRBD1	TRBJ2-1	CASSTRGRYNEQFF	TGTGCCAGCAGCACCAGGGGGCGCTACAATGAGCAGTTCTTC
.	TRBV2	TRBD2	TRBJ2-5	CASSEAGTSGSETQYF	TGTGCCAGCAGTGAAGCCGGGACTAGCGGTTCAGAGACCCAGTACTTC
.	TRBV9	.	TRBJ2-2	CASSPVINTGELFF	TGTGCCAGCAGCCCGGTGATCAATACCGGGGAGCTGTTTTTT
.	TRBV30	.	TRBJ1-5	CAWSGQGNQPQHF	TGTGCCTGGAGTGGACAGGGCAATCAGCCCCAGCATTTT
.	TRBV2	.	TRBJ1-5	CASSGSGLGSQPQHF	TGTGCCAGCAGTGGATCGGGACTGGGCTCTCAGCCCCAGCATTTT
.	TRBV7-9	.	TRBJ2-2	CASSSRRDNANTGELFF	TGTGCCAGCAGCTCGAGACGGGACAACGCGAACACCGGGGAGCTGTTTTTT
.	TRBV24-1	TRBD1	TRBJ1-2	CATSDPGQAYGYTF	TGTGCCACCAGTGATCCGGGACAGGCCTATGGCTACACCTTC
.	TRBV5-1	.	TRBJ1-1	CASSRTPGTEAFF	TGCGCCAGCAGCCGGACCCCGGGAACTGAAGCTTTCTTT
few	TRBV7-9	.	TRBJ1-6	CASSSRPGTPEQTSPLHF	TGTGCCAGCAGCTCTAGGCCCGGGACACCAGAGCAAACATCACCCCTCCACTTT
.	TRBV6-5	.	TRBJ1-4	CASSRRESEKLFF	TGTGCCAGCAGTCGCAGGGAATCGGAAAAACTGTTTTTT
.	TRBV9	TRBD2	TRBJ2-7	CASSVAGGLVYEQYF	TGTGCCAGCAGCGTAGCGGGGGGGCTTGTGTACGAGCAGTACTTC
.	TRBV6-5	.	TRBJ1-4	CASSYSGSQQEKLFF	TGTGCCAGCAGTTACTCGGGCAGTCAACAGGAAAAACTGTTTTTT
.	TRBV20-1	TRBD2	TRBJ2-1	CSASKRGEQFF	TGCAGTGCTTCGAAGCGGGGGGAGCAGTTCTTC
few	TRBV27	TRBD2	TRBJ2-1	CASSFLAGNEQFF	TGTGCCAGCAGTTTTCTAGCGGGGAATGAGCAGTTCTTC
.	TRBV21-1	.	TRBJ1-2	CASSKVAGSNYGYTF	TGTGCCAGCAGCAAAGTTGCAGGGTCCAACTATGGCTACACCTTC
.	TRBV14	.	TRBJ2-5	CASSQDIGLKVETQYF	TGTGCCAGCAGCCAAGATATCGGACTAAAAGTAGAGACCCAGTACTTC
.	TRBV6-6	TRBD1	TRBJ1-5	CASSRTGDNNQPQHF	TGTGCCAGCAGCAGGACAGGGGACAACAATCAGCCCCAGCATTTT
.	TRBV5-6	.	TRBJ1-1	CASSGGQMTEAFF	TGTGCCAGCAGCGGAGGACAGATGACTGAAGCTTTCTTT
.	TRBV24-1	.	TRBJ2-1	CATSDSRGYNEQFF	TGTGCCACCAGTGATAGCCGGGGATACAATGAGCAGTTCTTC